This T cell receptor beta chain derives from a study of T-cell memory formation after mild COVID-19. V was pared by 2 bases and J by 5 bases, with 8 bases between. Germline V CDR1 and CDR2: SGHKS, YYEKEE (reference sequence). The CDR3 runs 12 residues. TCRdb redid the calling of the 5' RACE reads with MiXCR, one entry per CDR3 protein. The data show approximately 99,000 distinct CDR3 sequences, with over 15% seen just once and approximately 5.1% held by the top ten. As to this clonotype: Its antigen is still unknown.

Findings and limits, study-wide: Pre-infection memory already had some responding clones, implying cross-reactive memory joined.

This chain connects TRBV5-5 to TRBJ2-7; D is uncertain. The clonotype comes from a man between 18 and 35 years old who had mild COVID-19 (a few samples of this study predate the infection). Cell type and time point are not known. Sample: PBMCs or a T cell subset sorted from them (not recorded which). CDR3 sequence (DNA): TGTGCCAGCAGCTTCTATCTTAACGAGCAGTACTTC. Amino acid sequence: CASSFYLNEQYF.